This T cell receptor (beta chain) was recovered during a study of OX40 agonist ivuxolimab in advanced cancers. Study summary: It was permissible to have had prior anti-PD-1, anti-PD-L1 or anti-CTLA-4 therapy, and around 41% had some.

This CDR3 comprises 13 residues. CDR1 is SGHRS and CDR2 is YFSETQ in the germline V gene. V was clipped by 3 bases and J by 5 bases, with 11 bases between them. The assay was immunoSEQ multiplex PCR, and TCRdb's table has in-frame clones only and misses some. The sample comprises some 100,000 clones, 70% to 90% of which are singletons, and about 1.9% rests with the top ten. This rearrangement joins TRBV5-1 to TRBJ1-1; a possible D gene is TRBD1 (5 bases). The specimen comprised CD4+ or CD8+ T cells sorted from blood, sampled in a trial of the OX40 agonist ivuxolimab. The clonotype comes from an adult with an advanced solid tumor such as melanoma, head and neck, liver or kidney cancer. This chain's CDR3 is CASSSGSGTEAFF. The CDR3 DNA is TGCGCCAGCAGCTCAGGGAGTGGAACTGAAGCTTTCTTT.